This TCR beta chain was identified during a study of shared clonotypes between healthy human individuals. The table came from immunoSEQ multiplex PCR; TCRdb's copy has only in-frame clones and leaves some out. Found here are tens of thousands of clones, about 61% of them singletons; the top ten hold about half. This clone has only one observation. The antigen remains unidentified. A junction boundary mismatches the germline segment, possibly from a read error. Other DNA sequences from this sample encode an identical CDR3 as well. Every donor, a Caucasian adult, lived in Nashville, Tennessee. The CDR3 runs to 15 residues. Germline V gives CDR1 SGDLS, CDR2 YYNGEE. Study-wide points: Clonotypes shared by all four donors outscored non-shared clonotypes in generation probability. Clonotype sharing across donors was expected to vary with sequencing depth.

The TCR originated in a man younger than 45 in good health. The gene calls are TRBV9 and TRBJ2-3; 12 bases map to TRBD2. Sequenced: memory CD8+ T cells sorted from blood. Subset: CD45RO+ cells pooled with CCR7-negative TemRA cells. The CDR3 region has the DNA TGTGCTAGCAGCGCCACTAGCGGGGGGACAGATACGCAGTATTTT. It translates to CASSATSGGTDTQYF.